Listed below are T cell receptor beta chains from one sample, sequenced in a study of T cell clonotyping in hematopoietic cell transplantation. The table came from immunoSEQ multiplex PCR; TCRdb's copy has only in-frame clones and leaves some out. This table has around 10,000 clones, roughly 90% appearing once. Sample: peripheral blood mononuclear cells, taken before stem cell transplant. The receptors shown here come from a woman aged 40 to 55 with acute myeloid leukemia. Some clones in this sample may be carry-over from other donors' samples. Both conserved end residues are part of each CDR3. D genes are given only for firm matches. A row's size may be missing; if present it is once, few, many or a size class.

j_gene,v_gene,d_gene,abundance,CDR3aa,CDR3nt
TRBJ2-7,TRBV19,TRBD2,NA,CASSMRLARSSYEQYF,TGTGCCAGTAGTATGCGACTAGCGAGGAGCTCCTACGAGCAGTACTTC
TRBJ2-7,TRBV5-6,TRBD2,NA,CASGRGSGEQYF,TGTGCCTCCGGGAGGGGTTCAGGGGAGCAGTACTTC
TRBJ2-7,TRBV7-9,TRBD1,NA,CASSLSGTGSYEQYF,TGTGCCAGCAGCTTGTCCGGGACAGGCTCCTACGAGCAGTACTTC
TRBJ2-7,TRBV10-3,TRBD1,NA,CAIRRQGYEQYF,TGTGCCATCAGGCGACAGGGCTACGAGCAGTACTTC
TRBJ2-1,TRBV5-1,NA,NA,CASSARTETYNEQFF,TGCGCCAGCAGCGCGCGGACAGAAACCTACAATGAGCAGTTCTTC
TRBJ1-1,TRBV5-6,NA,NA,CASSLRGTEAFF,TGTGCCAGCAGCCTGCGGGGGACTGAAGCTTTCTTT
TRBJ2-1,TRBV4-3,TRBD1,NA,CASSHWTGVNNEQFF,TGCGCCAGCAGCCACTGGACAGGGGTTAACAATGAGCAGTTCTTC
TRBJ2-6,TRBV21-1,NA,NA,CASSKPGQGYNVLTF,TGTGCCAGCAGCAAACCCGGACAGGGCTACAACGTCCTGACTTTC
TRBJ2-1,TRBV5-8,TRBD2,NA,CASSSGAGVNNEQFF,TGTGCCAGCAGCTCTGGTGCGGGAGTTAATAATGAGCAGTTCTTC
TRBJ1-1,TRBV2,NA,once,CASSLTLLAGVNTEAFF,TGTGCCAGCAGTCTAACCCTCTTGGCAGGGGTCAACACTGAAGCTTTCTTT
TRBJ2-2,TRBV27,TRBD1,NA,CASSRQGSTGELFF,TGTGCCAGCAGTCGACAGGGGTCGACCGGGGAGCTGTTTTTT
TRBJ2-7,TRBV10-3,TRBD2,NA,CAISVEGGSSYEQYF,TGTGCCATCAGTGTGGAAGGCGGGAGCTCTTACGAGCAGTACTTC
TRBJ1-1,TRBV9,TRBD1,NA,CASSQRTGGEAFF,TGTGCCAGCAGCCAACGGACAGGGGGGGAAGCTTTCTTT
TRBJ2-1,TRBV5-1,NA,NA,CASSLKVLDNEQFF,TGCGCCAGCAGCTTGAAGGTCTTAGACAATGAGCAGTTCTTC
TRBJ1-2,TRBV4-3,NA,NA,CASSQGVINYGYTF,TGCGCCAGCAGCCAAGGGGTAATTAACTATGGCTACACCTTC
TRBJ2-7,TRBV4-3,TRBD2,NA,CASSLSSGAVGEQYF,TGCGCCAGCAGCCTTTCTAGCGGGGCCGTAGGCGAGCAGTACTTC
TRBJ2-2,TRBV2,NA,NA,CASSVGLLNTGELFF,TGTGCCAGCAGTGTAGGACTTCTGAACACCGGGGAGCTGTTTTTT
TRBJ1-3,TRBV19,NA,few,CASSAQGGSGNTIYF,TGTGCCAGTAGTGCACAGGGCGGATCTGGAAACACCATATATTTT
TRBJ2-3,TRBV10-3,TRBD1,NA,CAISEMGDRANKAQYF,TGTGCCATCAGTGAGATGGGGGACAGGGCGAACAAGGCGCAGTATTTT
TRBJ2-6,TRBV5-1,TRBD1,NA,CASSPSGTGGSGANVLTF,TGCGCCAGCAGCCCAAGCGGGACAGGGGGCTCCGGGGCCAACGTCCTGACTTTC
TRBJ1-2,TRBV19,NA,NA,CASSIGGGSGYTF,TGTGCCAGTAGTATTGGGGGGGGTTCTGGCTACACCTTC
TRBJ2-1,TRBV11-2,NA,NA,CASSLDRSIVFF,TGTGCCAGCAGCTTAGATCGTTCGATTGTGTTCTTC
TRBJ2-7,TRBV27,NA,NA,CASSLQGPEFTYEQYF,TGTGCCAGCAGTTTGCAGGGACCCGAGTTTACCTACGAGCAGTACTTC
TRBJ2-7,TRBV5-4,NA,NA,CASSAGPLEQYF,TGTGCCAGCAGCGCGGGTCCTTTAGAGCAGTACTTC
TRBJ2-3,TRBV5-1,TRBD2,NA,CASSLVGSGRADTQYF,TGCGCCAGCAGCTTGGTTGGTAGCGGGAGGGCAGATACGCAGTATTTT
TRBJ2-5,TRBV30,NA,NA,CAWSVLRIQETQYF,TGTGCCTGGAGTGTATTGCGAATTCAAGAGACCCAGTACTTC
TRBJ2-1,TRBV7-2,TRBD2,NA,CASSGDLAGGNEQFF,TGTGCCAGCAGCGGAGATCTAGCGGGAGGTAATGAGCAGTTCTTC
TRBJ1-5,TRBV29-1,NA,once,CSVEMGRDQPQHF,TGCAGCGTTGAAATGGGCAGGGATCAGCCCCAGCATTTT
TRBJ2-4,TRBV5-8,NA,NA,CASSLNPGEDIQYF,TGTGCCAGCAGCTTAAATCCAGGCGAGGACATTCAGTACTTC
TRBJ1-2,TRBV4-2,NA,NA,CASSQDLEGYGYTF,TGTGCCAGCAGCCAAGATTTGGAGGGATATGGCTACACCTTC
TRBJ2-3,TRBV19,TRBD2,once,CASSIGGGYTDTQYF,TGTGCCAGTAGTATAGGGGGGGGATACACAGATACGCAGTATTTT
TRBJ1-4,TRBV19,NA,NA,CASSSHPGLREGKLFF,TGTGCCAGCTCCTCACACCCGGGACTCCGGGAAGGAAAACTGTTTTTT
TRBJ2-7,TRBV10-3,NA,once,CAISESISGNEQYF,TGTGCCATCAGTGAGTCGATTTCAGGGAACGAGCAGTACTTC
TRBJ2-7,TRBV4-2,TRBD1,once,CASSQTGPHSYEQYF,TGTGCCAGCAGCCAGACAGGGCCTCACTCCTACGAGCAGTACTTC
TRBJ1-2,TRBV7-2,TRBD1,NA,CASSLAGQGIHGYTF,TGTGCCAGCAGCTTAGCGGGACAGGGGATCCATGGCTACACCTTC
TRBJ2-2,TRBV11-2,NA,NA,CASSLDHNGPNTGELFF,TGTGCCAGCAGCTTAGATCATAACGGACCGAACACCGGGGAGCTGTTTTTT
TRBJ2-5,TRBV5-1,NA,NA,CASSLESQETQYF,TGCGCCAGCAGCTTGGAGTCCCAAGAGACCCAGTACTTC
TRBJ1-2,TRBV19,NA,NA,CASSIDRQTTLSYTF,TGTGCCAGTAGTATAGATCGGCAGACTACCTTGAGCTACACCTTC
TRBJ1-5,TRBV7-9,NA,NA,CASTQGNNQPQHF,TGTGCCAGCACTCAGGGAAACAATCAGCCCCAGCATTTT
TRBJ1-2,TRBV7-2,TRBD1,NA,CASSLEETGGLGYTF,TGTGCCAGCAGCTTAGAGGAGACAGGGGGGCTTGGCTACACCTTC
TRBJ1-5,TRBV2,NA,NA,CASSGGGQPQHF,TGTGCCAGCAGCGGTGGGGGACAGCCCCAGCATTTT
TRBJ1-1,TRBV10-3,TRBD1,NA,CAISEDRGWTEAFF,TGTGCCATCAGTGAGGACAGGGGTTGGACTGAAGCTTTCTTT
TRBJ2-5,TRBV14,NA,NA,CASSQELGIETQYF,TGTGCCAGCAGCCAAGAGTTAGGGATAGAGACCCAGTACTTC
TRBJ2-5,TRBV19,TRBD2,once,CASSAVKGLAHGETQYF,TGTGCCAGTAGTGCCGTAAAGGGACTAGCGCATGGGGAGACCCAGTACTTC
TRBJ2-2,TRBV19,TRBD1,NA,CASSKGQRPNTGELFF,TGTGCCAGTAGTAAGGGACAGCGTCCGAACACCGGGGAGCTGTTTTTT
TRBJ2-7,TRBV2,NA,NA,CASSAVGGSYEQYF,TGTGCCAGCAGTGCTGTTGGCGGCTCCTACGAGCAGTACTTC
TRBJ2-7,TRBV12-5,NA,NA,CASGAIQSPYEQYF,TGTGCTAGTGGTGCGATACAGAGCCCCTACGAGCAGTACTTC